This is a list of T cell receptor beta chains from one sample in a study of breast tumors, draining lymph nodes, adjacent tissues. TCRdb itself ran the multiplex PCR reads through MiXCR, one entry per CDR3 protein. Here the sample spans approximately 89,000 distinct CDR3 sequences, roughly 29% being singletons. The sample was axillary lymph node tissue. The receptors shown here come from a female donor with breast cancer. Some clones in this sample may be carry-over from other donors' samples. The CDR3 runs from the conserved cysteine through the conserved F or W. A D gene is named only where the DNA matches it firmly. A clone size is listed for some rows: how often the clone was seen (once, few, many), or a class if it is expanded.

>13|NA|TRBV12-3/TRBV12-4|TRBJ1-5|medium-sized
CASSFVGNQPQHF
TGTGCCAGCAGTTTCGTCGGAAATCAGCCCCAGCATTTT
>16|TRBD1|TRBV14|TRBJ2-3|NA
CASSPMDRAYTDTQYF
TGTGCCAGCAGCCCCATGGACAGGGCATACACAGATACGCAGTATTTT
>14|NA|TRBV7-2|TRBJ2-3|NA
CASSLGTDVDTQYF
TGTGCCAGCAGCTTGGGGACGGATGTGGATACGCAGTATTTT
>14|NA|TRBV11-2|TRBJ2-1|once
CASSPRGDYNEQFF
TGTGCCAGCAGCCCCCGGGGCGACTACAATGAGCAGTTCTTC
>13|TRBD2|TRBV29-1|TRBJ2-7|many
CSAEQTSGSEQYF
TGCAGCGCCGAACAGACTAGCGGGAGCGAGCAGTACTTC
>16|NA|TRBV11-2|TRBJ2-1|many
CASSLIQGRSYNEQFF
TGTGCCAGCAGCTTAATTCAGGGGAGGTCCTACAATGAGCAGTTCTTC
>15|NA|TRBV20-1|TRBJ2-1|many
CSAFGGASSYNEQFF
TGCAGTGCCTTTGGCGGGGCTAGCTCCTACAATGAGCAGTTCTTC
>14|TRBD2|TRBV7-2|TRBJ2-1|many
CASSSGASGKQQFF
TGTGCCAGCAGCTCCGGGGCTAGCGGGAAACAGCAGTTCTTC
>14|NA|TRBV4-3|TRBJ2-7|many
CASSQEVVSNEQYF
TGCGCCAGCAGCCAAGAAGTAGTAAGCAACGAGCAGTACTTC
>14|TRBD1|TRBV7-2|TRBJ1-2|NA
CASSSTGGYYGYTF
TGTGCCAGCAGCTCAACAGGGGGGTACTATGGCTACACCTTC
>17|NA|TRBV7-9|TRBJ1-2|many
CASTTRGGDKQSYGYTF
TGTGCCAGCACCACACGGGGGGGGGACAAGCAGTCCTATGGCTACACCTTC
>15|TRBD1|TRBV5-1|TRBJ1-1|NA
CATRDRGDTNTEAFF
TGCGCCACACGGGACAGGGGCGATACGAACACTGAAGCTTTCTTT
>14|TRBD1|TRBV12-3/TRBV12-4|TRBJ2-7|NA
CASSLAGTAYEQYF
TGTGCCAGCAGTTTAGCAGGGACAGCCTACGAGCAGTACTTC
>13|TRBD2|TRBV10-1|TRBJ2-7|medium-sized
CASSASGRSEQYF
TGCGCCAGCAGTGCTAGCGGGAGATCCGAGCAGTACTTC
>14|NA|TRBV9|TRBJ2-3|many
CASSTQGSTDTQYF
TGTGCCAGCAGCACCCAGGGGAGCACAGATACGCAGTATTTT
>12|TRBD1|TRBV5-1|TRBJ2-1|many
CASSRTGYEQFF
TGCGCCAGCAGCAGGACAGGGTATGAGCAGTTCTTC
>13|NA|TRBV20-1|TRBJ2-5|many
CSARASGKETQYF
TGCAGTGCTAGAGCGAGCGGTAAAGAGACCCAGTACTTC
>15|TRBD2|TRBV5-6|TRBJ2-1|many
CASSRLAGGYNEQFF
TGTGCCAGCAGCCGACTAGCGGGAGGGTACAATGAGCAGTTCTTC
>15|NA|TRBV7-2|TRBJ1-2|NA
CASSLVGSVGYGYTF
TGTGCCAGCAGCTTAGTCGGCAGTGTAGGCTATGGCTACACCTTC
>14|TRBD1|TRBV12-3/TRBV12-4|TRBJ1-2|once
CASSQPGTGRGYTF
TGTGCCAGCAGTCAACCCGGGACAGGGAGGGGTTACACCTTC
>12|NA|TRBV19|TRBJ1-1|few
CASSYWGTEAFF
TGTGCCAGTAGTTACTGGGGAACTGAAGCTTTCTTT
>15|TRBD2|TRBV3-1|TRBJ2-7|many
CASSQLLAAEYEQYF
TGTGCCAGCAGCCAACTTCTAGCGGCGGAGTACGAGCAGTACTTC
>16|NA|TRBV6-2/TRBV6-3|TRBJ1-5|many
CASSYSGDLSNQPQHF
TGTGCCAGCAGTTACTCCGGGGATCTTAGCAATCAGCCCCAGCATTTT
>14|TRBD2|TRBV7-8|TRBJ2-7|NA
CASSSTSGSREQYF
TGTGCCAGCAGCTCCACTAGCGGGAGCCGCGAGCAGTACTTC
>14|NA|TRBV5-5|TRBJ1-5|many
CASSLEQVNQPQHF
TGTGCCAGCAGCTTGGAGCAGGTCAATCAGCCCCAGCATTTT
>13|NA|TRBV30|TRBJ2-1|many
CAWSRTLNNEQFF
TGTGCCTGGAGTAGGACTTTGAACAATGAGCAGTTCTTC
>15|TRBD2|TRBV10-2|TRBJ2-3|NA
CASRGTSGGSDTQYF
TGCGCCAGCAGAGGGACTAGCGGAGGTTCAGATACGCAGTATTTT
>14|TRBD1|TRBV10-3|TRBJ1-2|NA
CASSETGENYGYTF
TGTGCCAGCAGTGAGACAGGGGAGAACTATGGCTACACCTTC
>15|NA|TRBV6-2/TRBV6-3|TRBJ2-7|many
CASSYSMTGPYEQYF
TGTGCCAGCAGTTACTCGATGACAGGTCCCTACGAGCAGTACTTC
>15|TRBD1|TRBV19|TRBJ1-2|many
CASSMIGQGAGGYTF
TGTGCCAGTAGTATGATCGGCCAGGGGGCCGGTGGCTACACCTTC
>15|TRBD1|TRBV10-3|TRBJ2-1|NA
CAISDRDRAYNEQFF
TGTGCCATCAGTGACCGGGACAGGGCCTACAATGAGCAGTTCTTC
>16|TRBD1|TRBV28|TRBJ2-7|many
CASRKTAGTGWREQYF
TGTGCCAGCAGGAAGACCGCCGGGACAGGATGGCGAGAGCAGTACTTC
>13|NA|TRBV7-3|TRBJ2-2|NA
CASSPNWGGELFF
TGTGCCAGCAGTCCGAATTGGGGCGGGGAGCTGTTTTTT
>16|NA|TRBV12-5|TRBJ1-6|many
CASGSRASSYNSPLHF
TGTGCTAGTGGTTCCCGCGCGAGCTCCTATAATTCACCCCTCCACTTT
>13|NA|TRBV5-6|TRBJ2-1|NA
CASSLALVDEQFF
TGTGCCAGCAGCTTGGCCCTGGTGGATGAGCAGTTCTTC
>17|NA|TRBV4-3|TRBJ2-1|NA
CASSEIRGNPRYNEQFF
TGCGCCAGCAGCGAAATTCGCGGGAATCCCAGGTACAATGAGCAGTTCTTC
>13|NA|TRBV12-3/TRBV12-4|TRBJ1-2|many
CASSLGTTPGYTF
TGTGCCAGCAGCCTGGGGACAACACCCGGCTACACCTTC
>13|NA|TRBV20-1|TRBJ1-5|NA
CSAGRRSVQPQHF
TGCAGTGCTGGCCGACGGTCCGTTCAGCCCCAGCATTTT
>14|NA|TRBV5-1|TRBJ2-5|many
CASSLAGRPETQYF
TGCGCCAGCAGCTTGGCCGGAAGACCAGAGACCCAGTACTTC
>15|TRBD2|TRBV11-2|TRBJ2-1|many
CASSSEAGDWNEQFF
TGTGCCAGCAGCTCCGAAGCGGGAGATTGGAATGAGCAGTTCTTC
>15|TRBD2|TRBV29-1|TRBJ2-1|NA
CSVPGLAGYCNGQFF
TGCAGCGTACCGGGACTAGCGGGATACTGCAATGGGCAGTTCTTC
>14|NA|TRBV3-1|TRBJ2-5|few
CASSQVLSQETQYF
TGTGCCAGCAGCCAAGTACTAAGTCAAGAGACCCAGTACTTC
>13|NA|TRBV20-1|TRBJ2-3|NA
CSASGSYTDTQYF
TGCAGTGCTAGCGGGAGTTACACAGATACGCAGTATTTT
>12|NA|TRBV29-1|TRBJ2-1|many
CSVELWGSEQFF
TGCAGCGTTGAGTTATGGGGGAGTGAGCAGTTCTTC
>20|TRBD2|TRBV6-2/TRBV6-3|TRBJ2-1|NA
CASSYYLGTSGRKSYNEQFF
TGTGCCAGCAGTTACTACCTCGGGACTAGCGGGAGGAAATCCTACAATGAGCAGTTCTTC
>13|NA|TRBV7-2|TRBJ2-6|many
CASSFSGANVLTF
TGTGCCAGCAGCTTCTCTGGGGCCAACGTCCTGACTTTC
>11|NA|TRBV29-1|TRBJ2-5|NA
CSVTHRETQYF
TGCAGCGTTACCCACCGGGAGACCCAGTACTTC
>14|TRBD2|TRBV12-3/TRBV12-4|TRBJ2-1|few
CASSFAVIAGEQFF
TGTGCCAGCAGTTTCGCGGTGATAGCGGGAGAGCAGTTCTTC
>13|NA|TRBV19|TRBJ2-7|many
CASSTGFYDGQYF
TGTGCCAGTAGCACAGGTTTCTACGATGGGCAGTACTTC
>14|NA|TRBV7-9|TRBJ2-5|NA
CASSSEDSWETQYF
TGTGCCAGCAGCTCTGAGGACTCTTGGGAGACCCAGTACTTC
>12|NA|TRBV5-1|TRBJ2-3|NA
CATSTSGYMQCF
TGTGCCACCAGCACGAGCGGGTACATGCAGTGTTTT
>19|TRBD2|TRBV9|TRBJ2-1|many
CASSVSGTSGKYSYNEQFF
TGTGCCAGCAGCGTATCGGGGACTAGCGGGAAATATTCCTACAATGAGCAGTTCTTC
>13|NA|TRBV7-9|TRBJ2-1|many
CASNQRLVNEQFF
TGTGCCAGCAACCAGCGGTTAGTCAATGAGCAGTTCTTC
>16|TRBD1|TRBV7-2|TRBJ2-2|many
CASSSRTGSNTGELFF
TGTGCCAGCAGCTCTCGGACAGGGAGTAACACCGGGGAGCTGTTTTTT
>12|TRBD2|TRBV11-2|TRBJ2-3|many
CASSFGGSLTYF
TGTGCCAGCAGCTTCGGCGGGAGTCTAACGTATTTT
>13|TRBD1|TRBV5-1|TRBJ1-1|NA
CASSTQGVTEAFF
TGCGCCAGCAGCACTCAGGGGGTGACTGAAGCTTTCTTT
>17|TRBD1|TRBV4-3|TRBJ1-4|NA
CASSQDLIGQGVKKLFF
TGCGCCAGCAGCCAAGATCTTATCGGACAGGGGGTCAAAAAACTGTTTTTT
>14|NA|TRBV20-1|TRBJ1-1|NA
CSATISTVRAEAFF
TGCAGTGCTACCATTTCGACGGTTAGAGCTGAAGCTTTCTTT
>12|NA|TRBV7-2|TRBJ2-7|many
CASFTTENEQYF
TGTGCCAGCTTTACAACGGAAAACGAGCAGTACTTC